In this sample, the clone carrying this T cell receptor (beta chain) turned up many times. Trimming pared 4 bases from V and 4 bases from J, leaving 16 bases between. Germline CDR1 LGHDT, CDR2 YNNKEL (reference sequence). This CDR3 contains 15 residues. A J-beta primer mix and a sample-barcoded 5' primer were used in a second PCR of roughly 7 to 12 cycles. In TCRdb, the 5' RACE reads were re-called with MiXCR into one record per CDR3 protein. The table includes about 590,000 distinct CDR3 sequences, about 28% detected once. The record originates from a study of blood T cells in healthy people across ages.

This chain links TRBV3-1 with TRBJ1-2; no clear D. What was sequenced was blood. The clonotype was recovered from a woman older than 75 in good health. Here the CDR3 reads CASSLSGGGGYGYTF. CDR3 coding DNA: TGTGCCAGCAGCCTGTCCGGCGGCGGCGGCTATGGCTACACCTTC.